This T cell receptor beta chain originates from a study of T-cell reconstitution after alpha-beta-depleted transplantation in children. Molecular barcoding with unique molecular identifiers was used for the TCRbeta library. TCRdb re-called the PCR reads through MiXCR, storing one row per CDR3 protein. The sample gives about 690,000 distinct CDR3 sequences, 15% to 20% of which show up once; 1.1% is in the top ten. Germline CDR1 DFQATT, CDR2 SNEGSKA (reference sequence). Trimming removed 3 bases at V and 2 bases at J, with 7 bases between. This CDR3 has 13 residues. The source of this sequence is a human donor who donated a stem cell graft to a child with acute myeloid leukemia. The rearrangement uses TRBV20-1 and TRBJ2-2; no firm D call. The sample in question was PBMCs from the stem cell graft donor, obtained from the stem cell graft. The CDR3 DNA sequence: TGCAGTGCTAGTCGGCCTAACACCGGGGAGCTGTTTTTT. This codes for CSASRPNTGELFF.